The clone carrying this T cell receptor (beta chain) was recorded at least ten times. Its antigen is not identified. The data were obtained in a study of T cell repertoires in cytomegalovirus infection. Study results and caveats: CMV-specific TCR beta clonotypes restricted by HLA-C dominated the ex vivo response.

Using its own MiXCR run on the reads, TCRdb lists one record per CDR3 protein. The sample comprises around 450,000 distinct CDR3 sequences, approximately 31% of which are singletons, and roughly 15% rests with the top ten. This receptor was obtained from a human donor in good health (CMV status not recorded). Some clones in this sample may be carry-over from other donors' samples. Material for sequencing was PBMCs.

CDR3 sequence: CATRAGYAASTDTQYF. Here the CDR3 DNA reads TGTGCCACCCGGGCGGGGTATGCTGCTAGCACAGATACGCAGTATTTT. The genes are TRBV2 and TRBJ2-3; D perhaps matches TRBD2 (6 bases). Germline lookup yields CDR1 SNHLY and CDR2 FYNNEI. The CDR3 runs 16 residues. The V gene lost 10 bases and the J gene lost 0 bases, with 20 bases spanning the gap.